A selection of T cell receptor beta chains follows, all from one sample in a study of blood T cell repertoires in COVID-19. The data were produced by immunoSEQ multiplex PCR, yet TCRdb's version contains in-frame clones alone and is incomplete. The sample has about 130,000 clones, around 88% seen once. Sequenced: peripheral blood. The source is a man in his forties or fifties with acute or convalescent COVID-19. CDR3s include the opening cysteine and the closing phenylalanine or tryptophan. Fields, in order: V gene, CDR3 protein.

TRBV27 CASRKPGQTYEQYF
TRBV7-9 CASSLYLSTEAFF
TRBV21-1 CASRDRYSGGYTF
TRBV6-1 CASSEPWNTEAFF
TRBV2 CASTLQGRGDTIYF
TRBV2 CASKAGREGYGYTF
TRBV3-1/TRBV3-2 CASSQEGYRTENGAFF
TRBV5-5 CASSADSWGGYTF
TRBV29-1 CSFDGGNYNEQFF
TRBV24-1 CATSDLPRTSGTQETQYF
TRBV6-2/TRBV6-3 CASSYSTGATRYTF
TRBV7-6 CASSPRPEPTYGYTF
TRBV2 CASSRTVGGTEAFF
TRBV4-1 CASSQVQGGRYYGYTF
TRBV2 CASRPIGRGRETQYF
TRBV5-1 CASSPRGGASTDTQYF
TRBV27 CASSQNSNQPQHF
TRBV24-1 CATSPAGTSIQETQYF
TRBV5-1 CASSNPGQGYDEQYF
TRBV14 CASSQGTSPTYEQYF
TRBV11-3 CASSQMGDPDTQYF
TRBV1 CTSSQDLGTSNIYEQYF
TRBV27 CASSSGLARNTGELFF
TRBV18 CASSLTRTGDSPLHF
TRBV11-3 CASSLEAGGEQFF
TRBV27 CASTNRVRYNQPQHF
TRBV4-1 CASSLGQGTGNTIYF
TRBV19 CASSGYRGGPNQPQHF
TRBV5-1 CASSLHYTNTEAFF
TRBV5-1 CASRVAADPSYGYTF
TRBV5-1 CASSLAGTSVFTDTQYF
TRBV28 CASSFFRETQYF
TRBV25-1 CASSTPTVTDTQYF
TRBV11-2 CASSLGWALRDEQYF
TRBV15 CATSRDPRGAFHGYTF
TRBV27 CASSLTGMYNEQFF
TRBV5-6 CASSSLAGLLSGNTIYF
TRBV2 CASSEPTSGPGEQYF
TRBV6-5 CASITGAREAFF
TRBV3-1/TRBV3-2 CASSQDQGTGDSYNSPLHF
TRBV11-2 CASRRFGNRTTEAFF
TRBV19 CASSIGRPGLSPSGYTF
TRBV7-5 CARSPHRFLSYEQYF
TRBV6-1 CASSEGAREYGYTF
TRBV7-2 CASSSGDPQHF
TRBV5-1 CASSTSERNTEAFF
TRBV28 CASTLAGQIYGYTF
TRBV5-1 CASSAVLAGQQYF
TRBV6-6 CASSYASASPEQYF
TRBV11-2 CASSLLLAGVEETQYF
TRBV3-1/TRBV3-2 CASRRTGLHNEQFF
TRBV6-5 CASYPSSSGNTIYF
TRBV24-1 CATSQGPGGGYTF
TRBV5-4 CASSLRQGKMETQYF
TRBV5-6 CASSLGTGDLWGYTF